Shown below are 15 T cell receptor beta chains from a single sample sequenced in a study of cytotoxic CD8 clonotypes in ibrutinib-treated CLL. The repertoire was sequenced with immunoSEQ multiplex PCR; TCRdb's copy has only in-frame clones and lacks some. The sample lists approximately 50,000 clones; around 52% were seen once. Specimen: PBMCs, collected at disease progression, from a patient treated with ibrutinib. These receptors all come from a human donor with chronic lymphocytic leukemia.

The chain recombines TRBV7-2 with TRBJ2-1; TRBD2 agrees at 9 bases. Trimming removed 4 bases from V and 7 bases from J; junction bases left unmatched: 5. The CDR3 consists of 14 residues. In germline, CDR1 is SGHTA, CDR2 FQGNSA. The CDR3 region is CASSSGLALNEQFF. The CDR3 DNA reads TGTGCCAGCAGCTCTGGACTAGCGCTAAATGAGCAGTTCTTC.

The rearrangement links TRBV6-5 to TRBJ2-7; the match to TRBD1 covers 7 bases. CDR3 length equals 14 residues. CDR1 and CDR2 (germline): MNHEY, SVGAGI. The trim removed 6 bases at V and 3 bases at J, leaving 8 bases unmatched. The CDR3 here is CASSPHSGGYEQYF. The CDR3 DNA follows: TGTGCCAGCAGCCCCCACTCAGGGGGCTACGAGCAGTACTTC.

The chain carries TRBV7-9 and TRBJ2-7; possible D gene TRBD1, 5 bases. Germline V lookup: CDR1 SEHNR, CDR2 FQNEAQ (reference sequence). V gave up 5 bases and J gave up 2 bases, with 13 bases separating them. CDR3 length equals 14 residues. CDR3 residues: CASSQDPGTYEQYF. As DNA, the CDR3 is TGTGCCAGCAGCCAAGACCCAGGGACCTACGAGCAGTACTTC.

V gene TRBV4-1 combines with J gene TRBJ2-2; TRBD1 aligns across 7 bases. Germline values: CDR1 MGHRA, CDR2 YSYEKL. The CDR3 spans 15 residues. V shed 1 base and J 5 bases; nucleotides not matched to a gene: 4. The CDR3 is CASSQVGTETGELFF. The CDR3 DNA is TGCGCCAGCAGCCAAGTGGGGACAGAGACCGGGGAGCTGTTTTTT.

The J gene is TRBJ1-2, the V gene TRBV29-1; D is unresolved. Germline V gene data show CDR1 as SQVTM and CDR2 as ANQGSEA. With 7 bases removed from V and 2 bases from J, the gap between germline ends came to 8 bases. This CDR3 is 11 amino acids long. For the CDR3, the DNA is TGCAGCGCCGAGCCCAACTATGGCTACACCTTC. Translation gives CSAEPNYGYTF.

The CDR3 loop reads CASRRSVAYEQYF. The CDR3 DNA reads TGTGCCAGCAGGAGGTCCGTAGCCTACGAGCAGTACTTC. The rearrangement joins TRBV6-5 to TRBJ2-7, with D hard to call. Germline V lookup: CDR1 MNHEY, CDR2 SVGAGI. Between the trimmed V and J ends, which lost 6 bases and 2 bases, there was a span of 11 bases. This CDR3 is 13 amino acids long.

This chain joins TRBV19 and TRBJ2-5; a weak D match, TRBD2 (5 bases). The CDR3 has 16 amino acids. Germline V lookup: CDR1 LNHDA, CDR2 SQIVND (reference sequence). V gave up 3 bases and J gave up 2 bases, with 16 bases separating them. CDR3 sequence (DNA): TGTGCCAGTAGTATGTCCCGGGGTACTGTACAAGAGACCCAGTACTTC. This codes for CASSMSRGTVQETQYF.

The DNA of the CDR3 is TGTGCCAGCAGTTACTCGCCCAGATTTAACTATGGCTACACCTTC. Translating it yields CASSYSPRFNYGYTF. This chain uses TRBV6-5 with TRBJ1-2; no clear D gene. The V and J ends lost 0 bases and 1 base respectively, with 9 bases between them. Germline lookup yields CDR1 MNHEY and CDR2 SVGAGI. CDR3 length equals 15 residues.

The V and J genes are TRBV1 and TRBJ2-7; the DNA was not used to check the table's D call, TRBD1. TRBV1 has pseudogene status. The CDR3 length is 17 residues. CDR3 bases: TGCGCCAGCAGCCTCATCGACAGGGGATTCAGCTCCTACGAGCAGTACTTC. This codes for CASSLIDRGFSSYEQYF.

This sequence joins TRBV2 and TRBJ2-4, with TRBD2 matching over 10 bases. Germline loops: CDR1 SNHLY, CDR2 FYNNEI. The CDR3 is 16 amino acids. The J segment lost 3 bases and the V segment lost 8 bases, leaving 10 bases of the junction unmatched. Here the CDR3 reads CASSSGSIGVKNIQYF. Written as DNA, the CDR3 is TGTGCCAGCTCTAGCGGGAGTATCGGCGTCAAAAACATTCAGTACTTC.

Here the CDR3 reads CASSVVPGPTSTDTQYF. The CDR3 DNA follows: TGTGCCAGCAGCGTAGTTCCAGGGCCGACAAGCACAGATACGCAGTATTTT. This chain uses TRBV9 with TRBJ2-3; D perhaps matches TRBD1 (5 bases). V lost 0 bases to trimming and J lost 0 bases, with 14 bases between them. This CDR3 region has 17 residues. Germline loops: CDR1 SGDLS, CDR2 YYNGEE.

The J gene is TRBJ1-1, the V gene TRBV28; TRBD1 aligns across 7 bases. CDR3 length: 16 residues. The J segment lost 1 base and the V segment lost 5 bases, leaving 10 bases of the junction unmatched. The germline CDR1 and CDR2 sequences are MDHEN and SYDVKM. The chain's CDR3 is CASSGRPGQPNTEAFF. The CDR3 region has the DNA TGTGCCAGCAGTGGCCGTCCGGGACAGCCGAACACTGAAGCTTTCTTT.

The chain carries TRBV2 and TRBJ1-1; D uncertain. V was clipped by 2 bases and J by 4 bases, with 11 bases between them. The CDR3 runs 14 residues. The germline CDR1 and CDR2 sequences are SNHLY and FYNNEI. The CDR3 loop reads CASSELRVGTEAFF. The CDR3 DNA is TGTGCCAGCAGTGAACTAAGGGTTGGCACTGAAGCTTTCTTT.

This clone has more than one count but fewer than ten. The chain uses TRBV11-3 and TRBJ1-2, with TRBD1 matching over 7 bases. In germline, CDR1 is SGHNT, CDR2 YENEEA. V was clipped by 8 bases and J by 4 bases; unmatched bases: 4. CDR3 length: 12 residues. The CDR3 spells CASAGDSYGYTF. The CDR3 nucleotides read TGTGCCAGCGCTGGGGACAGCTATGGCTACACCTTC. The full variable domain, with the rest looked up from reference TRBV11-3 and TRBJ1-2, is EAGVVQSPRYKIIEKKQPVAFWCNPISGHNTLYWYLQNLGQGPELLIRYENEEAVDDSQLPKDRFSAERLKGVDSTLKIQPAELGDSAVYLCASAGDSYGYTFGSGTRLTVV.

The DNA of the CDR3 is TGTGCCAGCAGTTCCGGACAGCTCCCCCCCGAGCAGTACTTC. Translation: CASSSGQLPPEQYF. This chain connects TRBV28 to TRBJ2-7, with D perhaps TRBD1 (6 bases). Trimming stripped 4 bases from V and 6 bases from J, with 16 bases between. Looked up from germline, CDR1 is MDHEN and CDR2 is SYDVKM. The CDR3 covers 14 residues. The full variable domain, rest sourced from reference TRBV28 and TRBJ2-7, is DVKVTQSSRYLVKRTGEKVFLECVQDMDHENMFWYRQDPGLGLRLIYFSYDVKMKEKGDIPEGYSVSREKKERFSLILESASTNQTSMYLCASSSGQLPPEQYFGPGTRLTVT.